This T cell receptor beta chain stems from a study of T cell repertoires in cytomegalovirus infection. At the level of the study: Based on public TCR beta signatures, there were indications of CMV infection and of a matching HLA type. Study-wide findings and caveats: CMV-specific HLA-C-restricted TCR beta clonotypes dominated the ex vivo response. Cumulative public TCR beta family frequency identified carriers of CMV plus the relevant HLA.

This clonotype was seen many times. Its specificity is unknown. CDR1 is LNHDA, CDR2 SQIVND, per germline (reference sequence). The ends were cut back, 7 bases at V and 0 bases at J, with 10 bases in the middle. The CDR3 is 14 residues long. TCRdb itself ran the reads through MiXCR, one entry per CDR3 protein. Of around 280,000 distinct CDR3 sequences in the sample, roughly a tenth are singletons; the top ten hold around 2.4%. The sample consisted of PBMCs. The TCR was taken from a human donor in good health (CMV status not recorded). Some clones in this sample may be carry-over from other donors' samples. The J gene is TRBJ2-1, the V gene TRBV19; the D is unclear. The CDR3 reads CASTPTGSYNEQFF. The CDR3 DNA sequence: TGTGCCAGTACACCTACCGGCTCCTACAATGAGCAGTTCTTC.